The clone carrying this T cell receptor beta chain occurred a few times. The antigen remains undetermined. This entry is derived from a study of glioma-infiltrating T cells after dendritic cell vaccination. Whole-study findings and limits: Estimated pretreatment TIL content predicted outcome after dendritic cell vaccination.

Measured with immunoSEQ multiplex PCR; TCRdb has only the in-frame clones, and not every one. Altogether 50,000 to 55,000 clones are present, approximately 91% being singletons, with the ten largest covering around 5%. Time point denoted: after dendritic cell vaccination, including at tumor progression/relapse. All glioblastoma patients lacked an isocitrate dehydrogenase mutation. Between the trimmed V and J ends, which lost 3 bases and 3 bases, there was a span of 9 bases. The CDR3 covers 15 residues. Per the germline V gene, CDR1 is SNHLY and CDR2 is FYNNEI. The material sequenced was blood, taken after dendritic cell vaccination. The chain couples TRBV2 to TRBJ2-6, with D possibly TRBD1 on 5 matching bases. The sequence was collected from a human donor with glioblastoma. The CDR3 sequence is CASSELGLGANVLTF. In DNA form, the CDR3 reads TGTGCCAGCAGTGAGCTGGGGCTTGGGGCCAACGTCCTGACTTTC.